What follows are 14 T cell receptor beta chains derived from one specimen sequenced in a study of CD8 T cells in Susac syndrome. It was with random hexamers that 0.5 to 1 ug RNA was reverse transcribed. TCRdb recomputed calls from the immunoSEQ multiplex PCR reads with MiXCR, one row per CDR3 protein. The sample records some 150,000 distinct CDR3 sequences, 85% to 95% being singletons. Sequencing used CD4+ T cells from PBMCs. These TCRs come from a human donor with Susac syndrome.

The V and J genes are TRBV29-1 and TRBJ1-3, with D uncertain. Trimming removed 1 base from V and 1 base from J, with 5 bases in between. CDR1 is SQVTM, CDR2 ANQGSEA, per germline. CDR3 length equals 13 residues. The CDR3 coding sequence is TGCAGCGTTGAAGGCAGTTCTGGAAACACCATATATTTT. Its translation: CSVEGSSGNTIYF.

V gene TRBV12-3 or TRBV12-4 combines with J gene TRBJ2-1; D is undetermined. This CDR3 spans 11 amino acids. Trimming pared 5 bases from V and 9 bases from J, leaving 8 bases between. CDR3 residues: CASSLYGEQFF. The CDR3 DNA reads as TGTGCCAGCAGTCTCTACGGTGAGCAGTTCTTC.

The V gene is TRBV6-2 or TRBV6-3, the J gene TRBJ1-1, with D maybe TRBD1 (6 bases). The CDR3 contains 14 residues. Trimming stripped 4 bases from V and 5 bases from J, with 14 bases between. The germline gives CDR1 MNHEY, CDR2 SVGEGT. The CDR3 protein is CASSWSTGRTEAFF. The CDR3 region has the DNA TGTGCCAGCAGTTGGTCTACAGGGAGAACTGAAGCTTTCTTT.

DNA of the CDR3: TGTGCCAGCAGCTTGCGACGGACAGGGGATTCCGAGCAGTACTTC. Encoded protein: CASSLRRTGDSEQYF. This chain uses TRBV5-6 with TRBJ2-7, with 9 nucleotides matching TRBD1. The germline gives CDR1 SGHDT, CDR2 YYEEEE. This CDR3 comprises 15 residues. The V and J ends lost 1 base and 6 bases, in that order; junction bases with no gene match: 8.

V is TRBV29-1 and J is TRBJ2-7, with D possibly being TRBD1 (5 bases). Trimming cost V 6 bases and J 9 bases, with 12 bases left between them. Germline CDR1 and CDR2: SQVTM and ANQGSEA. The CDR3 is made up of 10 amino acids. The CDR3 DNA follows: TGCAGCGTGATAGACAGAACGCAGTACTTC. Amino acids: CSVIDRTQYF.

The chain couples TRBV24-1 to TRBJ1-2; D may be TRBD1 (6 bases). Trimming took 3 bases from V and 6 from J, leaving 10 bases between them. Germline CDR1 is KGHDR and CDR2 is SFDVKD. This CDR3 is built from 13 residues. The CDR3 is CATSDTGWNGYTF. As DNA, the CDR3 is TGTGCCACCAGTGATACAGGGTGGAATGGCTACACCTTC.

This CDR3 is CASTLPPGHTNSYEQYF. The CDR3 DNA is TGTGCCAGCACCCTACCGCCGGGACACACCAACTCCTACGAGCAGTACTTC. The chain recombines TRBV5-6 with TRBJ2-7; the D gene is possibly TRBD1 (6 bases). With 6 bases removed from V and 0 bases from J, the gap between germline ends came to 22 bases. The germline V gene has CDR1 SGHDT and CDR2 YYEEEE. This CDR3 spans 17 amino acids.

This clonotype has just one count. CDR3 region: CSVVQGAMNTGELFF. CDR3 in DNA: TGCAGCGTTGTGCAGGGGGCGATGAACACCGGGGAGCTGTTTTTT. J is TRBJ2-2 and V is TRBV29-1; 8 bases are shared with TRBD1. Looked up from germline, CDR1 is SQVTM and CDR2 is ANQGSEA. The CDR3 spans 15 residues. The V gene end was trimmed by 4 bases and the J gene end by 1 base; junction bases not matched to a gene: 5.

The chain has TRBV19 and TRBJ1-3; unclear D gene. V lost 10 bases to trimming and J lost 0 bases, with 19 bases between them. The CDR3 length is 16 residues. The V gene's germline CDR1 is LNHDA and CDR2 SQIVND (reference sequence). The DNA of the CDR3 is TGTGCCACCAGTCGGGTGCCGGCCCTCTCTGGAAACACCATATATTTT. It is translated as CATSRVPALSGNTIYF.

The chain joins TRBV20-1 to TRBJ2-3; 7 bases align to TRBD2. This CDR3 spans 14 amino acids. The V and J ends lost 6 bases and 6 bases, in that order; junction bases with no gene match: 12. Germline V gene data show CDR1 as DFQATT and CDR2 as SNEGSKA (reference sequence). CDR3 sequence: CSASIAGQVDTQYF. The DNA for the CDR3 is TGCAGTGCCTCCATAGCGGGTCAAGTTGATACGCAGTATTTT.

This chain's CDR3 is CASSQGAGAGGYTF. CDR3 coding DNA: TGCGCCAGCAGCCAAGGAGCGGGGGCTGGTGGCTACACCTTC. This chain joins TRBV4-3 and TRBJ1-2; TRBD1 is a possible D gene (6 bases). The CDR3 consists of 14 residues. Per the germline V gene, CDR1 is LGHNA and CDR2 is YSLEER. Trimming cost V 1 base and J 7 bases, with 13 bases left between them.

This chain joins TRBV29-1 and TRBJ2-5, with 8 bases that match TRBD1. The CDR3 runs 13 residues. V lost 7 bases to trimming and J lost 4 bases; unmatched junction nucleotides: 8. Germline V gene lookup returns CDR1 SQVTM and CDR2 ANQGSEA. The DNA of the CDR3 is TGCAGCGCCCGCGATACAGGGGGAGAGACCCAGTACTTC. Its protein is CSARDTGGETQYF.

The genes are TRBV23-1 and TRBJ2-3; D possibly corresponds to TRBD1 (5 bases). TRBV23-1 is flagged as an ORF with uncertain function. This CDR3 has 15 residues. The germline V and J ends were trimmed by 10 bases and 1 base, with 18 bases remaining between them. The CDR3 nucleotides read TGCGCCATCCTCAGGGCTTCCACCCGCACAGATACGCAGTATTTT. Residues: CAILRASTRTDTQYF.

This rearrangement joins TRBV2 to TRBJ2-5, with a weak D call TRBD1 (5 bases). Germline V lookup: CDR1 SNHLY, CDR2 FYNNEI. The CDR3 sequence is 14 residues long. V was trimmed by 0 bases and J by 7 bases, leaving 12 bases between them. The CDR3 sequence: CASSEAGLSGTQYF. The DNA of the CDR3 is TGTGCCAGCAGTGAAGCGGGGCTTTCGGGGACCCAGTACTTC.